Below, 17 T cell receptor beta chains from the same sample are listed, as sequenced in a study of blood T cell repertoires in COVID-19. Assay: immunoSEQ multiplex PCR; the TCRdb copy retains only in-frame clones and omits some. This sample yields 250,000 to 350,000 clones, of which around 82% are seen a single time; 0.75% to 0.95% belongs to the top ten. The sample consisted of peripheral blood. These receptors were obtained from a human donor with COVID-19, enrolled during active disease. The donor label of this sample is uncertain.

CDR3 loop: CASSLIDRWQGNYGYTF. In DNA form, the CDR3 reads TGTGCCAGCAGCTTAATAGATCGGTGGCAGGGTAACTATGGCTACACCTTC. The chain employs TRBV7-2 and TRBJ1-2; weak D call: TRBD1 (5 bases). V shed 2 bases and J shed 1 base, with 17 bases lying between them. The CDR3 loop spans 17 amino acids. Germline CDR1 and CDR2: SGHTA and FQGNSA.

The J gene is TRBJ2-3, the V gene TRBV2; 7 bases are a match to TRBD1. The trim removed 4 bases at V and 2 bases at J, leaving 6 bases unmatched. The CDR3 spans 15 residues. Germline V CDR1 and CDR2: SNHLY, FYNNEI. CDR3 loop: CASSARQGATDTQYF. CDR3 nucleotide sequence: TGTGCCAGCAGTGCCCGACAGGGTGCCACAGATACGCAGTATTTT.

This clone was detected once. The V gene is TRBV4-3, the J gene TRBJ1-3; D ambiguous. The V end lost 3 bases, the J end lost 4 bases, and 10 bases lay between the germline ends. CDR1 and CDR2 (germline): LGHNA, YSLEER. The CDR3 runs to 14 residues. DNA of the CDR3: TGCGCCAGCAGCCAGGGGAGCACCGGAAACACCATATATTTT. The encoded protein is CASSQGSTGNTIYF.

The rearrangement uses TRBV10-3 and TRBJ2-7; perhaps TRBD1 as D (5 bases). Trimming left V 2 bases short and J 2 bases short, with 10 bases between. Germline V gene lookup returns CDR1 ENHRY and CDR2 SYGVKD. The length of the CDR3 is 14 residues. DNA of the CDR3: TGTGCCATCAGTGAGAATGGGGCACCCTACGAGCAGTACTTC. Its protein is CAISENGAPYEQYF.

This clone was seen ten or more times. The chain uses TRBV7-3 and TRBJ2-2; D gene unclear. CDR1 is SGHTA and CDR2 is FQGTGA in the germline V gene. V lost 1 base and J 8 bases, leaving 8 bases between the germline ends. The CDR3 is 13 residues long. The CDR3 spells CASSLRPSGELFF. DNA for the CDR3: TGTGCCAGCAGCTTAAGGCCCTCGGGGGAGCTGTTTTTT.

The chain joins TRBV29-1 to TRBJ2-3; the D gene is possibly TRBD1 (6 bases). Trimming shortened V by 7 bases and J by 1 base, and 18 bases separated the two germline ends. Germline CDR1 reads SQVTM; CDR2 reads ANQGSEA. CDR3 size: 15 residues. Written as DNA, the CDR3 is TGCAGCGCCCGAGGTACAGGGCTGGGCACAGATACGCAGTATTTT. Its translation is CSARGTGLGTDTQYF.

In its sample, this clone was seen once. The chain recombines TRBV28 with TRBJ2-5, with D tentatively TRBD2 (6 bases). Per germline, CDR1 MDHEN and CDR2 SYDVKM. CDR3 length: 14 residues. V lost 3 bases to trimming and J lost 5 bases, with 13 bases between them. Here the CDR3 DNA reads TGTGCCAGCAGTTTTGGAGGGTCCGAGGAGACCCAGTACTTC. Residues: CASSFGGSEETQYF.

DNA of the CDR3: TGTGCCTGGAGTCCCGAAAAGGGACAGGGGAATTCACCCCTCCACTTT. Translation: CAWSPEKGQGNSPLHF. This sequence joins TRBV30 and TRBJ1-6, with 10 bases matching TRBD1. This CDR3 contains 16 residues. Germline V gives CDR1 GTSNPN, CDR2 SVGIG (reference sequence). V was pared by 2 bases and J by 7 bases, with 8 bases of the junction left unmatched.

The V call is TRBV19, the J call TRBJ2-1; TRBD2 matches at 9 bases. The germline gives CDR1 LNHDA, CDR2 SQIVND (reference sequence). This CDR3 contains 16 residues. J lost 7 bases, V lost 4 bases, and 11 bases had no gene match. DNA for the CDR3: TGTGCCAGTAGTAGCGGGAGGGGCCCGGGGGAGAATGAGCAGTTCTTC. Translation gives CASSSGRGPGENEQFF.

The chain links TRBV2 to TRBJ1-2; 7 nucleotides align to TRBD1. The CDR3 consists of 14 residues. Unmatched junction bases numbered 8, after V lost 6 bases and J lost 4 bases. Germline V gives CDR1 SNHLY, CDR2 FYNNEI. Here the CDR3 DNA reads TGTGCCAGCAGGGACCGGGACAGTCCCTATGGCTACACCTTC. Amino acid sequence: CASRDRDSPYGYTF.

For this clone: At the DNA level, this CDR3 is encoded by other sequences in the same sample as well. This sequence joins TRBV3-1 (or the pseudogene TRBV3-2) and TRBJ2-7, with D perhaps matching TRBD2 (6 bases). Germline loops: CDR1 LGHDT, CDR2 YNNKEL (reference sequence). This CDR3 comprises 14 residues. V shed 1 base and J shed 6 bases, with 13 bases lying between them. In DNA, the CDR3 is TGTGCCAGCAGCCAAGTTGCGGGATTAGGCGAGCAGTACTTC. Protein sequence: CASSQVAGLGEQYF.

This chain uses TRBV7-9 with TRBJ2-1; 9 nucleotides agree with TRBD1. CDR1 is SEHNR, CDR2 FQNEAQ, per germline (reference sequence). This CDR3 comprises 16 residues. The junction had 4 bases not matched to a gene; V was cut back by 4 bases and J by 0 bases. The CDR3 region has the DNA TGTGCCAGCAGCTCAACGGGACAGGGCTCCTACAATGAGCAGTTCTTC. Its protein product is CASSSTGQGSYNEQFF. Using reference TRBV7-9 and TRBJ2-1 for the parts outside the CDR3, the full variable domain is DTGVSQNPRHKITKRGQNVTFRCDPISEHNRLYWYRQTLGQGPEFLTYFQNEAQLEKSRLLSDRFSAERPKGSFSTLEIQRTEQGDSAMYLCASSSTGQGSYNEQFFGPGTRLTVL.

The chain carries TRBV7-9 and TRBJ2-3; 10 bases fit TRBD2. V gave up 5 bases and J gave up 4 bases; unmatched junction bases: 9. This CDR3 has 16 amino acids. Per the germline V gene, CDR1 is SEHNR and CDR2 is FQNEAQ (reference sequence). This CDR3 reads CASSPLAGHASDTQYF. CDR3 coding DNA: TGTGCCAGCAGCCCACTAGCGGGGCACGCGTCAGATACGCAGTATTTT. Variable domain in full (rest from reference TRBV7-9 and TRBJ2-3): DTGVSQNPRHKITKRGQNVTFRCDPISEHNRLYWYRQTLGQGPEFLTYFQNEAQLEKSRLLSDRFSAERPKGSFSTLEIQRTEQGDSAMYLCASSPLAGHASDTQYFGPGTRLTVL.

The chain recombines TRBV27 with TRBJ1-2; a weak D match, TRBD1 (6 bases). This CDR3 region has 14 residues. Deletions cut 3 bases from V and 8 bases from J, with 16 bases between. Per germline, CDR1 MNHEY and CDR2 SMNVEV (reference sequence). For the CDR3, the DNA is TGTGCCAGCAGTTTTAATTTTGGGGGGGCCGGCTACACCTTC. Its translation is CASSFNFGGAGYTF.

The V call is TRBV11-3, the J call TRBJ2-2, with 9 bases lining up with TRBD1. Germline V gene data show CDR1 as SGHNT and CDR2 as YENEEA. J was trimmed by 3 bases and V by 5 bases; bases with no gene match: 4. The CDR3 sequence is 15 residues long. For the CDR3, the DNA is TGTGCCAGCAGCAAGGGACAGGGTGACACCGGGGAGCTGTTTTTT. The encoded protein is CASSKGQGDTGELFF.

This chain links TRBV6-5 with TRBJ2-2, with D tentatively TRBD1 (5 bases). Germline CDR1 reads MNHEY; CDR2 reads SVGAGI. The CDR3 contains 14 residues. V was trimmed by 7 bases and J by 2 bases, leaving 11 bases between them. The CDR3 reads CASTLDSNTGELFF. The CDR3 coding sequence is TGTGCCAGCACCCTCGACAGTAACACCGGGGAGCTGTTTTTT.

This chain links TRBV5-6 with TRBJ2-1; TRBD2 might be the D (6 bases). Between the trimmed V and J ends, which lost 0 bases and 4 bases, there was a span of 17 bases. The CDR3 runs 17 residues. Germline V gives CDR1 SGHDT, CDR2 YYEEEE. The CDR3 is CASSLGGTQGPYNEQFF. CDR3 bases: TGTGCCAGCAGCTTGGGGGGGACTCAAGGTCCGTACAATGAGCAGTTCTTC.